This T cell receptor (beta chain) was obtained from a study of TIL therapy for anti-PD-1-resistant metastatic lung cancer. Described time point: pre-treatment sample, taken before nivolumab and TIL therapy. Germline CDR1 and CDR2: GTSNPN and SVGIG (reference sequence). Trimming left V 1 base short and J 4 bases short, with 8 bases between. The CDR3 is 13 amino acids. This was the immunoSEQ v3 assay. Sequencing was performed with immunoSEQ multiplex PCR; in TCRdb, only in-frame clones are kept and a portion is missing. The sample records about 59,000 clones, around four fifths being singletons. This clone was picked up a small number of times.

This sequence originates from a person aged 30 to 80 with non-small cell lung cancer. Sequencing used blood, obtained at baseline. This chain uses TRBV30 with TRBJ1-5, with a possible D match to TRBD1 (5 bases). The chain's CDR3 is CAWSGGRNQPQHF. In DNA, the CDR3 is TGTGCCTGGAGTGGGGGGAGAAATCAGCCCCAGCATTTT.